These 15 T cell receptor beta chains share one sample of origin, sequenced in a study of blood T cell repertoires in COVID-19. Measured with immunoSEQ multiplex PCR; TCRdb has only the in-frame clones, and not every one. The top ten clones hold approximately 15% of a sample with about 82,000 clones, around 82% of them seen once. The sample taken for sequencing was peripheral blood. Every receptor here comes from a woman aged 55-70 years with acute or convalescent COVID-19.

This sequence joins TRBV7-9 and TRBJ2-2, with 8 bases that match TRBD1. Germline V gene lookup returns CDR1 SEHNR and CDR2 FQNEAQ (reference sequence). With V trimmed by 7 bases and J by 6 bases, 7 bases remained unmatched. This CDR3 spans 14 amino acids. The CDR3 reads CASTGQGEAGELFF. As DNA, the CDR3 is TGTGCCAGCACCGGACAGGGAGAGGCCGGGGAGCTGTTTTTT.

The genes are TRBV9 and TRBJ2-7, with 7 bases matching TRBD2. The V segment lost 4 bases and the J segment 6 bases; nucleotides outside the gene matches: 10. The CDR3 has 14 residues. The V gene's germline CDR1 is SGDLS and CDR2 YYNGEE. The CDR3 spells CASSLGLEESEQYF. As DNA, the CDR3 is TGTGCCAGCAGCCTCGGACTAGAGGAGAGCGAGCAGTACTTC.

The J gene is TRBJ2-2, the V gene TRBV6-5; D uncertain. CDR3 length: 13 amino acids. V lost 7 bases to trimming and J lost 6 bases, with 12 bases between them. Germline-derived CDR1 and CDR2 are MNHEY and SVGAGI. The CDR3 sequence: CASIRSAAGELFF. DNA of the CDR3: TGTGCCAGCATTCGTTCCGCAGCCGGGGAGCTGTTTTTT.

V is TRBV6-2 or TRBV6-3 and J is TRBJ1-1; 7 bases line up with TRBD1. The CDR3 has 12 amino acids. The germline CDR1 and CDR2 sequences are MNHEY and SVGEGT. After removal of 2 bases from V and 7 bases from J, the junction contained 1 base not matched to a gene. The CDR3 DNA is TGTGCCAGCAGTTACGACAGGGATGAAGCTTTCTTT. Translating gives CASSYDRDEAFF.

This rearrangement joins TRBV9 to TRBJ1-1; possible D gene TRBD1, 5 bases. The V end was cut by 0 bases, the J end by 0 bases, with 9 bases between. Germline V gives CDR1 SGDLS, CDR2 YYNGEE. The CDR3 has 15 amino acids. CDR3 protein: CASSVDQGMNTEAFF. In nucleotides, the CDR3 is TGTGCCAGCAGCGTAGATCAGGGTATGAACACTGAAGCTTTCTTT.

V gene TRBV4-3 combines with J gene TRBJ1-4, with 9 bases fitting TRBD1. In germline, CDR1 is LGHNA, CDR2 YSLEER. The CDR3 spans 17 residues. V dropped 4 bases and J dropped 0; count of bases not matched to a gene: 6. The CDR3 nucleotides are TGCGCCAGCAGCCGCGGGACAGGGATCACAACTAATGAAAAACTGTTTTTT. Translating it yields CASSRGTGITTNEKLFF.

The chain has TRBV27 and TRBJ2-1; 14 bases match TRBD2. Losses at the gene ends were 0 bases for V and 6 bases for J; bases not matched to a gene: 7. Germline V gives CDR1 MNHEY, CDR2 SMNVEV (reference sequence). This CDR3 has 18 residues. The CDR3 is CASSLSLRLAGGPNEQFF. CDR3 bases: TGTGCCAGCAGTTTATCCCTGAGACTAGCGGGAGGGCCCAATGAGCAGTTCTTC.

The rearrangement uses TRBV27 and TRBJ1-2; 10 nucleotides line up with TRBD1. Looked up from germline, CDR1 is MNHEY and CDR2 is SMNVEV (reference sequence). The length of the CDR3 is 15 residues. V trimming: 6 bases; J trimming: 4 bases; junction bases outside the gene matches: 8. CDR3 sequence (DNA): TGTGCCAGCAGCCCTCCGGGACAGGGGCTCTATGGCTACACCTTC. It codes for CASSPPGQGLYGYTF.

The rearrangement links TRBV28 to TRBJ2-7, with TRBD1 matching 10 bases. The CDR3 consists of 15 residues. V trimming: 8 bases; J trimming: 7 bases; junction bases outside the gene matches: 14. Germline-derived CDR1 and CDR2 are MDHEN and SYDVKM. CDR3 protein: CASPPGTGALGEQYF. The CDR3 DNA is TGTGCCAGCCCCCCCGGGACAGGGGCTCTTGGGGAGCAGTACTTC.

CDR3: CASSPSLSGGYTF. The CDR3 bases are TGTGCCAGCAGCCCCTCATTATCTGGCGGCTACACCTTC. The genes are TRBV7-3 and TRBJ1-2, with no clear D. Per the germline V gene, CDR1 is SGHTA and CDR2 is FQGTGA. CDR3 length equals 13 residues. Trimming shortened V by 5 bases and J by 8 bases, and 15 bases separated the two germline ends.

CDR3 coding DNA: TGCAGCGGGGGGACAGGGGCTAACACTGAAGCTTTCTTT. Its translation: CSGGTGANTEAFF. The chain combines TRBV29-1 with TRBJ1-1; the match to TRBD1 covers 10 bases. The CDR3 spans 13 residues. After removal of 7 bases from V and 2 bases from J, the junction contained 4 bases not matched to a gene. Germline V gene sequence: CDR1 SQVTM, CDR2 ANQGSEA.

The chain links TRBV5-1 to TRBJ2-5; 7 nucleotides line up with TRBD2. The CDR3 sequence is 14 residues long. Germline lookup yields CDR1 SGHRS and CDR2 YFSETQ. Trimming removed 4 bases from V and 0 bases from J; junction bases left unmatched: 3. The CDR3 spells CASSLGGDQETQYF. The CDR3 region has the DNA TGCGCCAGCAGCCTGGGGGGGGACCAAGAGACCCAGTACTTC.

This clone came up a few times. The V call is TRBV19, the J call TRBJ1-1, with 7 bases aligning to TRBD1. The CDR3 is 15 residues long. Germline V gene data show CDR1 as LNHDA and CDR2 as SQIVND (reference sequence). Trimming removed 5 bases from V and 0 bases from J; junction bases left unmatched: 6. The CDR3 DNA reads TGTGCCAGTAGTCTCCGGGACAGCTTGAACACTGAAGCTTTCTTT. This sequence encodes CASSLRDSLNTEAFF.

The chain links TRBV6-5 to TRBJ2-5; 11 bases match TRBD2. Germline V gene data show CDR1 as MNHEY and CDR2 as SVGAGI. Unmatched junction bases numbered 10, after V lost 11 bases and J lost 5 bases. CDR3 length equals 14 residues. The CDR3 DNA reads TGTGCCGGGGATAGCGGGGGGGCCGAGGAGACCCAGTACTTC. This translates into CAGDSGGAEETQYF.

The V call is TRBV5-1, the J call TRBJ2-7; D not certain. From germline, CDR1 is SGHRS and CDR2 YFSETQ. This CDR3 region has 15 residues. Trimming cost V 2 bases and J 1 base, with 13 bases left between them. The CDR3 spells CASSFSPTESYEQYF. The CDR3 DNA reads TGCGCCAGCAGCTTTTCGCCCACTGAATCCTACGAGCAGTACTTC.